This T cell receptor beta chain was obtained from a study of cytomegalovirus exposure and HLA in healthy donors. Germline V gene data show CDR1 as SGHDT and CDR2 as YYEEEE. The J segment lost 1 base and the V segment lost 2 bases, leaving 5 bases of the junction unmatched. There are 18 residues in the CDR3. The PCR employed 60 Vbeta primers together with 13 Jbeta primers. Clones were read by immunoSEQ multiplex PCR, and TCRdb kept only the in-frame ones, dropping some. The sample includes approximately 190,000 clones, approximately 80% seen only once; the top ten take 3.4%. The sample was PBMCs. This TCR was recovered from a man aged 40-50 years in good health and CMV-seropositive. The chain is built from TRBV5-6 and TRBJ2-3; TRBD2 matches at 15 bases. CDR3: CASSLGLAGGRGTDTQYF. In nucleotides, the CDR3 is TGTGCCAGCAGCTTAGGACTAGCGGGGGGGAGGGGCACAGATACGCAGTATTTT. The full variable domain, its missing parts supplied by reference TRBV5-6 and TRBJ2-3, is DAGVTQSPTHLIKTRGQQVTLRCSPKSGHDTVSWYQQALGQGPQFIFQYYEEEERQRGNFPDRFSGHQFPNYSSELNVNALLLGDSALYLCASSLGLAGGRGTDTQYFGPGTRLTVL.